This entry is about one T cell receptor (beta chain). The clone's antigen remains unknown. Base quality data are lacking; no much larger clone is found one base away. The entry originates in a study of shared clonotypes between healthy human individuals (dated by TCRdb to about 2020). A note on the overall study: The cohort comprised a couple of women and a few men aged 18 to 49 years. For each donor, three plates each were used for CD4 naive and CD4 memory, two plates were used for CD8 naive, and one plate was used for CD8 memory. To estimate repertoire size and how much clonotypes are shared between individuals, the study performed deep sequencing of blood TCR repertoires from five healthy adults. Different laboratories and diverse techniques were used to prepare libraries and sequence TCR repertoires, to increase sequencing depth and limit assay-specific biases. Between about 0.94 and 8.9 billion PBMCs per donor were obtained by leukapheresis.

What the work shows at the level of the full study, not this receptor alone: Sampling was restricted to blood, and TCR repertoires in tissues likely differ from the TCR repertoires found in blood. Naive subsets generally had larger estimated clonotype richness than memory subsets. Pairwise subsampling led to the expectation that sequencing depth would affect the degree of clonotype sharing among donors. Across a few donors, approximately 4.6% of naive CD4, approximately 3.6% of naive CD8, about 2% of memory CD4, and around 0.4% of memory CD8 clonotypes were shared. Rarefaction of sorted-subset datasets indicated incomplete sequencing despite the large sequencing depth. Clonotypes shared by all four sorted-subset donors showed higher generation probabilities than non-shared clonotypes. Because the study included only a small number of donors, the genetic and exposure-history diversity represented was limited.

TCR CDR3 regions were amplified from genomic DNA by multiplex PCR using the deep immunoSEQ assay. Extracted genomic DNA from each cell subset was distributed evenly across all wells of several immunoSEQ 96-well plates, and each plate was treated as a replicate. For sorted subsets, around 200 ng genomic DNA, equal to about 30,000 T cell genomes, was loaded into each replicate PCR. Purified libraries were measured with a Qubit 3.0 fluorometer, size-checked on a Bioanalyzer 2100, and measured again with the KAPA Library Quantification kit. Each immunoSEQ 96-well plate was sequenced on its own single-read 150-cycle Illumina NextSeq 550 flow cell. Concerning the study's data processing: Because the immunoSEQ output held only junctional sequences and lacked quality scores, the filtering could not match the filtering applied to full-length reads. Sequences were annotated with PyIR, a Python wrapper for IgBLAST v1.9, using IMGT germline references to assign V/J genes and CDR3. Reads with weak V/J assignments (E-value above 1e-6), missing CDR3, stop codons, out-of-frame junctions, or ambiguous translated residues were removed. A V3J clonotype was defined by an identical inferred V gene, J gene, and CDR3 amino acid sequence. The percentage overlap between two repertoires was calculated by dividing the number of shared unique clonotypes by the size of the smaller repertoire. Richness of each repertoire was evaluated using RTK rarefaction, the Chao1 estimator, and Recon v2.1 estimates of unobserved clonotypes. OLGA was used to compute generation probabilities for all TCRbeta clonotypes that the gDNA method yielded from several donors. TCRdb took over this immuneACCESS table, retaining in-frame rearrangements with V and J assigned. Such tables are incomplete; in checked studies, under half of the missing clones stem from an unresolved V gene, and the remainder is unexplained. V, J and clone size were drawn from that table, and D and trimming were deduced from the DNA. The sample yields about 2,200,000 clones; about 92% were counted once. The biggest ten clones account for approximately 1.7% of the sample.

The CDR3 has 15 amino acids, counting the end cysteine and phenylalanine. The read is trimmed to its CDR3 DNA, 45 bases read in frame from base 1. CDR1 MNHEY and CDR2 SMNVEV are derived from the germline V gene (reference sequence). V loses 5 bases, J loses 0 bases, and the germline ends lie 11 bases apart. CD8 naive samples were CD45RO-negative cells positively selected for CCR7, giving a CD45RA+CCR7+ population that excluded TemRA cells. Donors were healthy HIV-negative adults with no recently reported acute infections or vaccinations. Only Caucasian adults living in Nashville, Tennessee, USA were represented among the donors. Blood was obtained by leukapheresis, after which PBMCs were separated by Ficoll-Histopaque density gradient centrifugation and cryopreserved in liquid nitrogen vapor phase. Analytical flow cytometry was used to check the purity and quantity of every magnetically sorted T cell population. Genomic DNA was isolated from every sorted fraction and measured by UV absorbance on a Nanodrop 2000c.

The rearranged segments are TRBV27 and TRBJ2-1; the D gene is perhaps TRBD1 or TRBD2, as each covers 5 bases. The origin of this receptor is a young man in good health. Some clones in this sample may be carry-over from other donors' samples. Sequencing used naive CD8+ T cells from PBMCs. The cell subset or site label here, explained by the study, means: CD45RA+CCR7+. The CDR3 region reads CASSPGTNSYNEQFF. The DNA is as follows: TGTGCCAGCAGTCCTGGGACGAACTCCTACAATGAGCAGTTCTTC.